The 17 T cell receptor beta chains reported below all come from one sample, sequenced in a study of chemoradiotherapy in HPV16-positive cancers. Repertoires were generated with immunoSEQ multiplex PCR, while TCRdb's copy carries only in-frame clones and drops some. The sample records roughly 3,500 clones, 77% being singletons. This material was acquired from a patient who underwent chemoradiotherapy. The receptors were sampled from a human donor with HPV-associated anogenital cancer.

The rearrangement links TRBV29-1 to TRBJ2-4, with D possibly TRBD2 on 6 matching bases. This CDR3 has 15 amino acids. The V and J ends lost 2 bases and 0 bases respectively, with 11 bases between them. Germline assignment: CDR1 SQVTM and CDR2 ANQGSEA. The CDR3 DNA reads as TGCAGCGTTGAATGGGGGGATGAAGCCAAAAACATTCAGTACTTC. It encodes CSVEWGDEAKNIQYF. The entire variable domain, with the rest obtained from reference TRBV29-1 and TRBJ2-4, is as follows: SAVISQKPSRDICQRGTSLTIQCQVDSQVTMMFWYRQQPGQSLTLIATANQGSEATYESGFVIDKFPISRPNLTFSTLTVSNMSPEDSSIYLCSVEWGDEAKNIQYFGAGTRLSVL.

This clone turned up a few times. The chain combines TRBV29-1 with TRBJ1-6; D gene ambiguous. The length of the CDR3 is 13 residues. V dropped 3 bases and J dropped 5 bases, with 8 bases sitting between them. Germline V gene lookup returns CDR1 SQVTM and CDR2 ANQGSEA. CDR3 region: CSVESGNNSPLHF. The CDR3 nucleotides read TGCAGCGTTGAGTCTGGTAATAATTCACCCCTCCACTTT. Combining the CDR3 with reference TRBV29-1 and TRBJ1-6 gives the whole variable domain SAVISQKPSRDICQRGTSLTIQCQVDSQVTMMFWYRQQPGQSLTLIATANQGSEATYESGFVIDKFPISRPNLTFSTLTVSNMSPEDSSIYLCSVESGNNSPLHFGNGTRLTVT.

The V and J genes are TRBV6-6 and TRBJ1-4; D gene uncertain. This CDR3 contains 16 residues. Trimming took 2 bases from V and 7 from J, leaving 17 bases between them. Germline-derived CDR1 and CDR2 are MNHNY and SVGAGI (reference sequence). CDR3 nucleotides: TGTGCCAGCAGTTACCTCCCAACAGATCCTGGTGAAAAACTGTTTTTT. Translated: CASSYLPTDPGEKLFF.

V usage is TRBV6-6 and J usage is TRBJ1-2; no reliable D call. This CDR3 has 14 residues. CDR1 is MNHNY, CDR2 SVGAGI, per germline (reference sequence). V lost 4 bases and J 0 bases, leaving 9 bases between the germline ends. CDR3 DNA sequence: TGTGCCAGCAGTTGGACCCTACCTAACTATGGCTACACCTTC. Encoded protein: CASSWTLPNYGYTF.

The gene calls are TRBV27 and TRBJ2-3, with 10 bases aligning to TRBD2. CDR3 size: 16 residues. J lost 5 bases, V lost 6 bases, and 11 bases had no gene match. Germline CDR1 MNHEY, CDR2 SMNVEV (reference sequence). CDR3 sequence: CASSGGGLARGDTQYF. In nucleotides, the CDR3 is TGTGCCAGCAGCGGCGGGGGACTAGCGAGGGGAGATACGCAGTATTTT.

This chain joins TRBV28 and TRBJ2-7; 7 bases are a match to TRBD1. Germline V gene data show CDR1 as MDHEN and CDR2 as SYDVKM. CDR3 length: 18 residues. V trimming: 1 base; J trimming: 3 bases; junction bases outside the gene matches: 15. Here the CDR3 reads CASSLYPPVGQLSYEQYF. Here the CDR3 DNA reads TGTGCCAGCAGTTTATACCCCCCAGTGGGACAGCTCAGCTACGAGCAGTACTTC.

The rearrangement joins TRBV6-1 to TRBJ2-1; a possible D gene is TRBD2 (5 bases). CDR1 is MNHNS and CDR2 is SASEGT in the germline V gene. V lost 7 bases to trimming and J lost 0 bases, with 13 bases between them. The CDR3 extends over 15 amino acids. The CDR3 here is CASIPGIGSYNEQFF. The CDR3, as DNA: TGTGCCAGCATTCCGGGGATAGGCTCCTACAATGAGCAGTTCTTC.

V gene TRBV25-1 combines with J gene TRBJ2-2; D is ambiguous. Germline CDR1 reads MGHDK; CDR2 reads SYGVNS. The CDR3 is 14 residues long. V lost 3 bases and J lost 1, with 6 bases in between. The CDR3 spells CASSDWGNTGELFF. The DNA for the CDR3 is TGTGCCAGCAGTGACTGGGGGAACACCGGGGAGCTGTTTTTT.

The genes are TRBV5-6 and TRBJ2-3; the match to TRBD2 covers 9 bases. CDR1 is SGHDT and CDR2 is YYEEEE in the germline V gene. The ends lost 2 bases at V and 3 bases at J; junction bases unmatched: 4. The CDR3 extends over 15 amino acids. CDR3 nucleotides: TGTGCCAGCAGCTTTCGCGGGGGGGCTACAGATACGCAGTATTTT. Its translation is CASSFRGGATDTQYF.

The V and J genes are TRBV28 and TRBJ1-2; D is possibly TRBD1 (6 bases). With 2 bases removed from V and 4 bases from J, the gap between germline ends came to 14 bases. The length of the CDR3 is 15 residues. Germline V gives CDR1 MDHEN, CDR2 SYDVKM. The CDR3 protein is CASSLLPDRAYGYTF. As DNA, the CDR3 is TGTGCCAGCAGTTTACTGCCGGACAGAGCCTATGGCTACACCTTC.

This clone appeared a few times. This CDR3 reads CASSLDLGGNQPQHF. The CDR3 region has the DNA TGTGCCAGCAGCTTAGATCTAGGGGGCAATCAGCCCCAGCATTTT. The J gene is TRBJ1-5, the V gene TRBV7-6, with a possible D match to TRBD1 (5 bases). The CDR3 contains 15 residues. Deletions cut 1 base from V and 2 bases from J, with 9 bases between. From germline, CDR1 is SGHVS and CDR2 FNYEAQ.

This clone was recorded only once. The rearrangement uses TRBV10-1 and TRBJ2-5; 7 bases align to TRBD2. V lost 7 bases to trimming and J lost 5 bases; unmatched junction nucleotides: 13. CDR3 size: 15 residues. Germline V lookup: CDR1 WNHNN, CDR2 SYGVQD (reference sequence). CDR3 coding DNA: TGCGCCAGCAACGGACCCCTGACTAGCAGGGAGACCCAGTACTTC. It translates to CASNGPLTSRETQYF.

This chain connects TRBV4-3 to TRBJ1-2; D unclear. Germline V gene lookup returns CDR1 LGHNA and CDR2 YSLEER. This CDR3 region has 12 residues. V was pared by 1 base and J by 11 bases, with 11 bases between. Here the CDR3 reads CASSQVRGTYTF. The CDR3 nucleotides read TGCGCCAGCAGCCAAGTACGGGGTACATACACCTTC.

V gene TRBV9 combines with J gene TRBJ2-3; 10 bases are shared with TRBD2. V lost 8 bases and J lost 4; bases outside the gene matches: 10. CDR1 and CDR2 from the germline V gene are SGDLS and YYNGEE. There are 15 residues in the CDR3. The DNA of the CDR3 is TGTGCCAGTAGCAGGGGAGCGGGGGGGCCAGATACGCAGTATTTT. Its translation is CASSRGAGGPDTQYF.

The rearrangement joins TRBV9 to TRBJ2-2, with 14 bases that match TRBD2. V lost 4 bases to trimming and J lost 3 bases; unmatched junction nucleotides: 5. There are 17 residues in the CDR3. From germline, CDR1 is SGDLS and CDR2 YYNGEE. The DNA of the CDR3 is TGTGCCAGCAGCCCGGGACTAGCGGGAGTTCACACCGGGGAGCTGTTTTTT. Encoded protein: CASSPGLAGVHTGELFF.

This chain joins TRBV29-1 and TRBJ1-1, with D maybe TRBD1 (5 bases). There are 12 residues in the CDR3. Germline V gene sequence: CDR1 SQVTM, CDR2 ANQGSEA. V lost 7 bases and J 0 bases, leaving 9 bases between the germline ends. The CDR3 is CSGGIMNTEAFF. In nucleotides, the CDR3 is TGCAGCGGGGGGATCATGAACACTGAAGCTTTCTTT.

This clone was picked up one time. V is TRBV4-2 and J is TRBJ1-3; D is ambiguous. The CDR3 length is 19 residues. Between the trimmed V and J ends, which lost 0 bases and 8 bases, there was a span of 26 bases. CDR1 and CDR2 from the germline V gene are LGHNA and YNFKEQ. CDR3 sequence reads: CASSQDPSGLGKWRDTIYF. CDR3 in DNA: TGTGCCAGCAGCCAAGATCCTTCCGGTTTAGGGAAATGGCGTGACACCATATATTTT.